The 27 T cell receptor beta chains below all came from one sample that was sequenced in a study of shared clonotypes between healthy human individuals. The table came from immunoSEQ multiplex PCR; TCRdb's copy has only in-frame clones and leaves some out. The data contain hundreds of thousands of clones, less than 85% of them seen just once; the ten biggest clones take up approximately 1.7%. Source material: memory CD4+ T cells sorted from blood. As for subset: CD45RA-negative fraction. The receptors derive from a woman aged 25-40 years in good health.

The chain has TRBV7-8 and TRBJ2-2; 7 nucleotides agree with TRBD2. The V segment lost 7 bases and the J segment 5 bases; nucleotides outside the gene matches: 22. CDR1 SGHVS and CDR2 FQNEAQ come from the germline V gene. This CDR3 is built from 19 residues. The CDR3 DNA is TGTGCCAGCATCCGAGGGCCCCAGCGGGATCTCGCTAGGACCGGGGAGCTGTTTTTT. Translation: CASIRGPQRDLARTGELFF.

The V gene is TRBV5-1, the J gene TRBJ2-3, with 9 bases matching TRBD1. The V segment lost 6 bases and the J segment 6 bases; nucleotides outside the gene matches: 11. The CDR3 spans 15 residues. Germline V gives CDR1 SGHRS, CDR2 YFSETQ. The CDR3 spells CASTPGQGRRDTQYF. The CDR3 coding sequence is TGCGCCAGCACCCCGGGACAGGGAAGAAGGGATACGCAGTATTTT.

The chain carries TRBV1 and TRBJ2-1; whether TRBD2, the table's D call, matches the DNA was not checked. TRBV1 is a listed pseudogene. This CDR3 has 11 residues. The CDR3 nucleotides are TGCACCAACAAGGGAGCCAATGAGCAGTTCTTC. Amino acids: CTNKGANEQFF.

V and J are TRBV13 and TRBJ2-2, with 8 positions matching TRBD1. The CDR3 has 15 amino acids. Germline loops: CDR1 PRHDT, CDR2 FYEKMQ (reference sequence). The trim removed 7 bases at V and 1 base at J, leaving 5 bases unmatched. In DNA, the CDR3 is TGTGCCAGCAACCTAGGACAGGGGAACACCGGGGAGCTGTTTTTT. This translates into CASNLGQGNTGELFF.

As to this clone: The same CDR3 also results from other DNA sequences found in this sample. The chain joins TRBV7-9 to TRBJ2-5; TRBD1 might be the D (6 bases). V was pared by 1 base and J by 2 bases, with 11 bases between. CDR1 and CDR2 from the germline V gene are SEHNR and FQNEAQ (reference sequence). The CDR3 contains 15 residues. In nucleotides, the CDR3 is TGTGCCAGCAGCTTAGGGGGGCAGGGTCAAGAGACCCAGTACTTC. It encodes CASSLGGQGQETQYF.

The chain's CDR3 is CASSSPGGPDTQYF. The CDR3 DNA reads TGTGCCAGCAGCTCCCCAGGGGGCCCTGATACGCAGTATTTT. V usage is TRBV7-3 and J usage is TRBJ2-3; 8 positions match TRBD1. The V and J ends lost 4 bases and 6 bases, in that order; junction bases with no gene match: 6. The germline V gene has CDR1 SGHTA and CDR2 FQGTGA. CDR3 length equals 14 residues.

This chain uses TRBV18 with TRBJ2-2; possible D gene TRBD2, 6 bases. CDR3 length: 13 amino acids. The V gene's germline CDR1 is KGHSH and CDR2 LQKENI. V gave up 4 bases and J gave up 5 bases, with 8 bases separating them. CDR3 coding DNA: TGTGCCAGCTCACGACGGGGGACCGGGGAGCTGTTTTTT. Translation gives CASSRRGTGELFF.

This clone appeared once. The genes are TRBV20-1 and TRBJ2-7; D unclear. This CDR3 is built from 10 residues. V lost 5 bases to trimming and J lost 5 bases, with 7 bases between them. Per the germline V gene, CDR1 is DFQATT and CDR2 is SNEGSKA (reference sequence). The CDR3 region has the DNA TGCAGTGCTCTGTTCCACGAGCAGTACTTC. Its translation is CSALFHEQYF.

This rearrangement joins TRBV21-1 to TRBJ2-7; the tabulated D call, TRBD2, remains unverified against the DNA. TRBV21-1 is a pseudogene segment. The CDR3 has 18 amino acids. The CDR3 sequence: CASSPQGLAGGVRYEQYF. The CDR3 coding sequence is TGTGCCAGCAGCCCCCAGGGACTAGCGGGAGGAGTCAGATACGAGCAGTACTTC.

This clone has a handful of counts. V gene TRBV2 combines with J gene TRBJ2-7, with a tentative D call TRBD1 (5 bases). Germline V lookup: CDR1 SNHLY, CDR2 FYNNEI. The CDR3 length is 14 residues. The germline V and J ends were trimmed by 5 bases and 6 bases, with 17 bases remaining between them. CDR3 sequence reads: CASSTRGHRVEQYF. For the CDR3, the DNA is TGTGCCAGCAGTACTCGTGGACATCGAGTCGAGCAGTACTTC.

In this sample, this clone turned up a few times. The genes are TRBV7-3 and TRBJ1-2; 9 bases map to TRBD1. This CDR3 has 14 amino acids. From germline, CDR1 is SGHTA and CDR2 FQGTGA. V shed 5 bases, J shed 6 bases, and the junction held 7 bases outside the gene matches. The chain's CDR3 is CASSPGDRDHGYTF. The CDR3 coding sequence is TGTGCCAGCAGCCCCGGGGACAGGGACCATGGCTACACCTTC. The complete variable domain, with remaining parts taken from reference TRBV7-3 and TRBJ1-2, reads GAGVSQTPSNKVTEKGKYVELRCDPISGHTALYWYRQSLGQGPEFLIYFQGTGAADDSGLPNDRFFAVRPEGSVSTLKIQRTERGDSAVYLCASSPGDRDHGYTFGSGTRLTVV.

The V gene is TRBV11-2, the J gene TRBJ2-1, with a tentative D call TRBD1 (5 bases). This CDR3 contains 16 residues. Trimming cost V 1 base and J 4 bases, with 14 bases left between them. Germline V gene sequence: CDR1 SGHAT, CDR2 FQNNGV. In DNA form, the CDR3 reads TGTGCCAGCAGCTTAGCAGGGCCTTCCGGGTACAATGAGCAGTTCTTC. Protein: CASSLAGPSGYNEQFF.

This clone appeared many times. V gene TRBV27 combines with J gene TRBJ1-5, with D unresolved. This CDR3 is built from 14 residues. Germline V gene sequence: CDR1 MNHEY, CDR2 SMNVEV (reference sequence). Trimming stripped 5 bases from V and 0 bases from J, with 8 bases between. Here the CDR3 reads CASSPAGSNQPQHF. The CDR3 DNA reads TGTGCCAGCAGTCCTGCAGGTAGCAATCAGCCCCAGCATTTT.

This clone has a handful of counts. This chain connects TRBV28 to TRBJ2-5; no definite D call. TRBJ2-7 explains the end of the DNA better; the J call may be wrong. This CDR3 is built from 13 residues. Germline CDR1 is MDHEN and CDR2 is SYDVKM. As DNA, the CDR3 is TGTGCCAGCAGCCCTGCCCATGGTTACGAGCAGTACTTC. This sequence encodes CASSPAHGYEQYF.

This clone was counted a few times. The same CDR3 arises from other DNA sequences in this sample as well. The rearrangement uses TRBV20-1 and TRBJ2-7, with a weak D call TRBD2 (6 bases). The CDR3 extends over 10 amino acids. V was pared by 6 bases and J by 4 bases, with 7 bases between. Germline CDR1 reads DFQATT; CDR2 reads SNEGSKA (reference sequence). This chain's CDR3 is CSAGGYEQYF. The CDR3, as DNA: TGCAGTGCGGGGGGTTACGAGCAGTACTTC.

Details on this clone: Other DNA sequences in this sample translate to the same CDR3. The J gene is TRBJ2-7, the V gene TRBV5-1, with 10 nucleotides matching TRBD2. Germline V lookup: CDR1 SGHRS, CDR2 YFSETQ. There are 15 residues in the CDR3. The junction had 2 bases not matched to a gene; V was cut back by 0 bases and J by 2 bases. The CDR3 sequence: CASSLGLAGTYEQYF. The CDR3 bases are TGCGCCAGCAGCTTGGGACTAGCGGGTACCTACGAGCAGTACTTC.

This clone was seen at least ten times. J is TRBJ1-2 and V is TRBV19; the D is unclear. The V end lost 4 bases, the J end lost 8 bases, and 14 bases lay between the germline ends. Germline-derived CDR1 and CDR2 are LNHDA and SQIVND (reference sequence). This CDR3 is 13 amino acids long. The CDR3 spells CASSRSSRGGYTF. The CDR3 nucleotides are TGTGCCAGTAGTAGGTCCAGCCGCGGGGGCTACACCTTC.

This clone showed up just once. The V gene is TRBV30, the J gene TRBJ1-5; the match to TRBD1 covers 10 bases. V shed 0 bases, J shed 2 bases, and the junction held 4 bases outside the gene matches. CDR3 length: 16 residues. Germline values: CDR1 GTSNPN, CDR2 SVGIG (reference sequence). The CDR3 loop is CAWSVPGTGGNQPQHF. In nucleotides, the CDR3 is TGTGCCTGGAGTGTACCCGGGACAGGGGGCAATCAGCCCCAGCATTTT.

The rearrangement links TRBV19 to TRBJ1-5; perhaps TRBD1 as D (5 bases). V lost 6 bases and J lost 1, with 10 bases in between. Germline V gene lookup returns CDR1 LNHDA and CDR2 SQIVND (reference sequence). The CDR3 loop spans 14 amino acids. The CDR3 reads CASSRGGSNQPQHF. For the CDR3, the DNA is TGTGCCAGTAGCCGGGGGGGGAGCAATCAGCCCCAGCATTTT.

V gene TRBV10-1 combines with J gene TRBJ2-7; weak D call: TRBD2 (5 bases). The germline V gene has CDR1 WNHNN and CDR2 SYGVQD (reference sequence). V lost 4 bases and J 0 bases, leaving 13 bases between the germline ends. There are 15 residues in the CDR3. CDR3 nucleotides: TGCGCCAGCAGTGGGGGAGACCCGAGCTCCTACGAGCAGTACTTC. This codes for CASSGGDPSSYEQYF.

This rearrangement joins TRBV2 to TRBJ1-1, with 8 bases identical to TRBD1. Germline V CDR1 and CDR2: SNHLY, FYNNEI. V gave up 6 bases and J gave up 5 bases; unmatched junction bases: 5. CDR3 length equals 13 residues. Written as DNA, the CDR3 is TGTGCCAGCAGCATGACAGGGGCTACTGAAGCTTTCTTT. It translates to CASSMTGATEAFF. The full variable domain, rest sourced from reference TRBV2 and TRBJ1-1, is EPEVTQTPSHQVTQMGQEVILRCVPISNHLYFYWYRQILGQKVEFLVSFYNNEISEKSEIFDDQFSVERPDGSNFTLKIRSTKLEDSAMYFCASSMTGATEAFFGQGTRLTVV.

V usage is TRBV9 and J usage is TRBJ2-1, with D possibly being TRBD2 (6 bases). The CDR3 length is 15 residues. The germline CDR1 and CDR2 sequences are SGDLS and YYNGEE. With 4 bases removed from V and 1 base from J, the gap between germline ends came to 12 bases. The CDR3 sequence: CASSLTSRSYNEQFF. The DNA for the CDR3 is TGTGCCAGCAGCCTCACTAGCAGGTCCTACAATGAGCAGTTCTTC. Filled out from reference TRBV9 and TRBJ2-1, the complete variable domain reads DSGVTQTPKHLITATGQRVTLRCSPRSGDLSVYWYQQSLDQGLQFLIQYYNGEERAKGNILERFSAQQFPDLHSELNLSSLELGDSALYFCASSLTSRSYNEQFFGPGTRLTVL.

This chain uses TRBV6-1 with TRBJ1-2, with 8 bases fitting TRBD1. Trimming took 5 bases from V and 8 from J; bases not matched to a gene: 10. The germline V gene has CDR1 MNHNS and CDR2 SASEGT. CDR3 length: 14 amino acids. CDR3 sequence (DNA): TGTGCCAGCAGTCCCGGGACAGGTTTTGGGGGCTACACCTTC. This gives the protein CASSPGTGFGGYTF.

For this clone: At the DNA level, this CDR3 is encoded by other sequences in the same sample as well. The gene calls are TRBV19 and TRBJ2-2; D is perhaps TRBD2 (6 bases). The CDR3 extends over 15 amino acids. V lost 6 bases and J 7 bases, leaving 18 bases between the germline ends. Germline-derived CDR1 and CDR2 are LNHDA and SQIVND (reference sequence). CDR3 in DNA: TGTGCCAGTAGCATTTCAGGAAGGGGAGGCGGGGAGCTGTTTTTT. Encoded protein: CASSISGRGGGELFF.

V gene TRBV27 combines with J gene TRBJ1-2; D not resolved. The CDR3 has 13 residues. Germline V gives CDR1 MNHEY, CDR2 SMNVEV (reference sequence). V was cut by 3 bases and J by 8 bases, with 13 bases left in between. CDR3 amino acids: CASSLRSAGGYTF. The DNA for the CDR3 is TGTGCCAGCAGTTTGAGGAGTGCAGGCGGCTACACCTTC.

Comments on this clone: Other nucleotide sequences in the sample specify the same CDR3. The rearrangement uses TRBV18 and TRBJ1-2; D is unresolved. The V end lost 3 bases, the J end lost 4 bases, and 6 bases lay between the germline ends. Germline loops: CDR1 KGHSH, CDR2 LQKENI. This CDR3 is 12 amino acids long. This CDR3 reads CASSPAGYGYTF. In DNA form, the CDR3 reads TGTGCCAGCTCACCGGCGGGCTATGGCTACACCTTC.

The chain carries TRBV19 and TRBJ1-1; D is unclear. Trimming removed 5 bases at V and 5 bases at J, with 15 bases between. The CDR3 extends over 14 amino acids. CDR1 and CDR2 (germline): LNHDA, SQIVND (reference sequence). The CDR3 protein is CASSSNREWTEAFF. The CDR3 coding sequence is TGTGCCAGTAGTTCCAATAGGGAGTGGACTGAAGCTTTCTTT.